The present entry profiles one T cell receptor beta chain with its context. It may be a read error: a sequence one base away is much more abundant. Blood RNA came from unsorted whole blood; germline DNA was also extracted. Using a constant-region primer together with ProtoScript II reverse transcriptase, TCR beta cDNA was made from approximately 0.55 ug of total RNA. Three rounds of nested multiplex PCR with slightly modified ARM-PCR produced TCR beta libraries. Amplification in the first two PCR rounds was performed using TRBV1-TRBV30 forward primers and a C-beta reverse primer for roughly 10 cycles each. MiXCR, applied by TCRdb to the multiplex PCR reads, yields one record per CDR3 protein. The data show around 330,000 distinct CDR3 sequences, with nearly 60% seen just once and over 15% held by the top ten. This sample is drawn from a study of tumor-infiltrating lymphocytes in primary liver carcinoma.

The CDR3 length is 15 residues. The TCR originated in a woman younger than 45 with primary liver carcinoma and hepatitis B virus infection. Sequencing was performed on peripheral blood. The chain joins TRBV12-3 or TRBV12-4 to TRBJ1-1; 10 bases are a match to TRBD1. CDR3 amino acids: CASSWTGGGNSEAFF. In DNA form, the CDR3 reads TGTGCCAGCAGCTGGACAGGGGGAGGGAACAGTGAAGCTTTCTTT.